The TCR beta chain described here comes from a study of blood T cell repertoires in COVID-19. Background on the study: Spain, Italy and the United States supplied samples that represented acute and convalescent COVID-19. Sources were T cells, B-cell-depleted T cells, or PBMCs; the material itself was cDNA or gDNA.

In the original workflow: Researchers report that nucleated cell counts were estimated from reference gene primer amplification. Clones were sequenced by immunoSEQ multiplex PCR, and TCRdb holds only the in-frame ones, with some missing. V, J and clone size are those of that table, while D and trimming were read from the DNA. The top ten hold about 0.9% of the sample, which has roughly 250,000 clones, roughly 84% seen once. CDR1 and CDR2 from the germline V gene are MDHEN and SYDVKM. The CDR3 totals 15 residues. V lost 5 bases and J 2 bases, leaving 16 bases between the germline ends. In Seattle, patients joined the study during active infection and were tracked longitudinally.

Sequencing was carried out using peripheral blood. The TCR sequence derives from a human donor with COVID-19, enrolled during active disease. The donor label of this sample is uncertain. This sequence joins TRBV28 and TRBJ2-7, with D maybe TRBD2 (6 bases). CDR3 protein: CASSAPPEGAYEQYF. The CDR3 DNA sequence: TGTGCCAGCAGTGCCCCCCCGGAGGGTGCCTACGAGCAGTACTTC.